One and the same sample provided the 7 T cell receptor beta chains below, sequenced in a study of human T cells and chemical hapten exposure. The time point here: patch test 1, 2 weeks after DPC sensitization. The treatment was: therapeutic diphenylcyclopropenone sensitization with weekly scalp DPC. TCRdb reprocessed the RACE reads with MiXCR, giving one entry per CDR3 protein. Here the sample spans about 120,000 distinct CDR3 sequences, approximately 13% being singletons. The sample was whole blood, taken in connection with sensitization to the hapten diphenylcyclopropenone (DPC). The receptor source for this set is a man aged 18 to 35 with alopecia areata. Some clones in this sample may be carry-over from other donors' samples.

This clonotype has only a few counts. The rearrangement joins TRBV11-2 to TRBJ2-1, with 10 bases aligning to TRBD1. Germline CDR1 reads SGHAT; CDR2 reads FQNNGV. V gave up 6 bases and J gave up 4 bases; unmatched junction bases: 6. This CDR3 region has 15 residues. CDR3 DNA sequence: TGTGCCAGCAGGACCGGGACAGGGGCTTACAATGAGCAGTTCTTC. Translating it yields CASRTGTGAYNEQFF.

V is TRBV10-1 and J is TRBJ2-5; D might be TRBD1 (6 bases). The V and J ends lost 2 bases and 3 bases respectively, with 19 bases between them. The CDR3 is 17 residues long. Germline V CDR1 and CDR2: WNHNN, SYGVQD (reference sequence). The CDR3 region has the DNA TGCGCCAGCAGTGAGGGGCAGGGGCGCCCGAGAGAAGAGACCCAGTACTTC. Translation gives CASSEGQGRPREETQYF.

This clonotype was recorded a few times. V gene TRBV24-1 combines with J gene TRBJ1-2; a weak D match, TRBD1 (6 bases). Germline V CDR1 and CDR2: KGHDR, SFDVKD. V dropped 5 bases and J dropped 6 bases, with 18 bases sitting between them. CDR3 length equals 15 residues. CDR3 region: CATSAYGQRMNGYTF. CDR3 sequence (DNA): TGTGCCACCAGTGCCTATGGACAGAGGATGAATGGCTACACCTTC.

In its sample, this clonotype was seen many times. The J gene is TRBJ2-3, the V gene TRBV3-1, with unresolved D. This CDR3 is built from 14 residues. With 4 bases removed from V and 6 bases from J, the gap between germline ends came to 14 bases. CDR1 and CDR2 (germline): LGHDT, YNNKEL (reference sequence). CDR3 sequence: CASSLPESTDTQYF. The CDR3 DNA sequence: TGTGCCAGCAGCCTTCCAGAGTCCACCGATACGCAGTATTTT.

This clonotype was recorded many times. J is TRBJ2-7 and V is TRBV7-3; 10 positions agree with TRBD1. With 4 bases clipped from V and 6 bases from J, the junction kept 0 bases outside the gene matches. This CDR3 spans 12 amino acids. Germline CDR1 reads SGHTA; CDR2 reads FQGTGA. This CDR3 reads CASSWTGGEQYF. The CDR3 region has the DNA TGTGCCAGCAGCTGGACAGGGGGCGAGCAGTACTTC.

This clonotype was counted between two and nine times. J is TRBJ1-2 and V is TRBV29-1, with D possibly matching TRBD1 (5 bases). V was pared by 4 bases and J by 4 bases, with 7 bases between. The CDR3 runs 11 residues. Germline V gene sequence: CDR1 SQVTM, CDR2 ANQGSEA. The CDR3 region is CSVAGLYGYTF. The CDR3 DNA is TGCAGCGTTGCAGGGCTCTATGGCTACACCTTC.

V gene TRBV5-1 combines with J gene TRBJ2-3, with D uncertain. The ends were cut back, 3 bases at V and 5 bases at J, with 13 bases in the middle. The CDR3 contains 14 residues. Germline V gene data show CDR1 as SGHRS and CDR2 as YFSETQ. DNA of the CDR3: TGCGCCAGCAGCTCCTCCAGCAGCCTAGATACGCAGTATTTT. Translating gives CASSSSSSLDTQYF.